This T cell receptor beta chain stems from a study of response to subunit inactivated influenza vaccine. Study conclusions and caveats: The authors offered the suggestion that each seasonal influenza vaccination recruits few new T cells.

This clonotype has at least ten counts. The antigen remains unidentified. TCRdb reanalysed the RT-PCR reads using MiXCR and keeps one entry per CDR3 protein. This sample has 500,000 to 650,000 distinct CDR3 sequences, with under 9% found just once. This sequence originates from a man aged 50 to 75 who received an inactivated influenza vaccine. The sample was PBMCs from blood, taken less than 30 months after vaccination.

The CDR3 region has the DNA TGTGCCAGCAACCCCGGAGACGGTGGGAAAGCTTTCTTT. Its translation is CASNPGDGGKAFF. The chain joins TRBV6-6 to TRBJ1-1; unclear D gene. The length of the CDR3 is 13 residues. V gave up 7 bases and J gave up 9 bases, with 18 bases separating them. The germline CDR1 and CDR2 sequences are MNHNY and SVGAGI (reference sequence).